The entry that follows covers one T cell receptor (beta chain) sequence. Its antigen remains unidentified. The input lacks base qualities; no much larger clone sits a single base away. The germline V gene gives CDR1 as SGHRS and CDR2 as YFSETQ. V sheds 7 bases and J sheds 2 bases, leaving 16 bases between their ends. Spanning cysteine to phenylalanine, the CDR3 consists of 14 amino acids. The sequence is cut down to CDR3 DNA, 42 bases in frame from base 1. This entry is derived from a study of OX40 agonist ivuxolimab in advanced cancers. In terms of the full investigation: Ivuxolimab, which targeted the costimulatory receptor OX40 (CD134), was an agonistic, fully human IgG2 monoclonal antibody. In the dose-escalation cohort, around 80% of patients were male, and the mean age was roughly 56 years with a range of about 20 to 79. Peripheral TCRbeta sequencing was intended to test whether TCR sequence diversity was altered and clonal T-cell expansion was caused by ivuxolimab. Patients were allowed to have had prior anti-PD-1, anti-PD-L1 or anti-CTLA-4 therapy, and around two fifths of the dose-escalation patients had been treated with checkpoint inhibitors. Intravenous ivuxolimab was administered to patients every 2 weeks at six dose levels: 0.01, 0.1, 0.3, 1.5, 3 and 10 mg/kg. Among the roughly 52 dose-escalation patients, about 19 had hepatocellular carcinoma, roughly 15 melanoma, 9 renal cell carcinoma and 9 head and neck cancer. Partial responses occurred in three dose-escalation patients, of whom one had hepatocellular carcinoma and two had cutaneous melanoma. The paper describes the monotherapy dose-escalation part (N ≈ 52 patients) of the phase I trial of ivuxolimab. General study outcomes and caveats: Low levels of normalized T-cell clonal expansion were also seen in some patients who did not respond. After ivuxolimab, CD8+ T cells had more expanded clones than CD4+ T cells on average. In partial responders in the 0.1-3.0 mg/kg groups, normalized peripheral clonal expansion was found to be among the lowest, especially among CD8+ T cells. The antigen specificity of the peripheral T cells that underwent clonal expansion was not determined. At doses from 0.1 to 3.0 mg/kg, clonal expansion was seen in both CD4+ and CD8+ blood T cells between baseline and week 6.

The trial excluded patients who had a history of autoimmune disease or who were on systemic immunosuppression. In every dose cohort, peripheral blood was drawn for TCR sequencing at baseline, cycle 4 day 1, and cycle 7 day 1. Samples were obtained from an open-label, multicenter, first-in-human phase I dose-escalation trial of ivuxolimab. Adults with locally advanced or metastatic melanoma, renal cell carcinoma, hepatocellular carcinoma or head and neck squamous cell carcinoma were enrolled in the trial. Before TCR sequencing, CD4+ T cells and CD8+ T cells from peripheral blood were sorted into separate populations. Genomic DNA was extracted from sorted cells for sequencing of the TCRbeta CDR3 region. The immunoSEQ Assay was used to sequence the TCRbeta CDR3 regions. TCRdb retrieved this table from immuneACCESS and kept in-frame rearrangements only. Not all clones are present; in checked studies, unresolved V genes account for under half, and no reason is known for the remainder. This sample lists about 80,000 clones; around 90% were detected once. Clones ranked in the top ten supply 6.2% of the sample.

This receptor was obtained from an adult with an advanced solid tumor such as melanoma, head and neck, liver or kidney cancer. Sequencing was performed on CD4+ or CD8+ T cells sorted from blood, taken in a trial of the OX40 agonist ivuxolimab. This sequence uses TRBV5-1 and TRBJ2-7; the D gene is possibly TRBD1 or TRBD2, with 5 bases matching each. The CDR3 here reads CASASGTKPYEQYF. In nucleotides, the sequence is TGCGCCAGCGCCTCCGGGACCAAACCCTACGAGCAGTACTTC.